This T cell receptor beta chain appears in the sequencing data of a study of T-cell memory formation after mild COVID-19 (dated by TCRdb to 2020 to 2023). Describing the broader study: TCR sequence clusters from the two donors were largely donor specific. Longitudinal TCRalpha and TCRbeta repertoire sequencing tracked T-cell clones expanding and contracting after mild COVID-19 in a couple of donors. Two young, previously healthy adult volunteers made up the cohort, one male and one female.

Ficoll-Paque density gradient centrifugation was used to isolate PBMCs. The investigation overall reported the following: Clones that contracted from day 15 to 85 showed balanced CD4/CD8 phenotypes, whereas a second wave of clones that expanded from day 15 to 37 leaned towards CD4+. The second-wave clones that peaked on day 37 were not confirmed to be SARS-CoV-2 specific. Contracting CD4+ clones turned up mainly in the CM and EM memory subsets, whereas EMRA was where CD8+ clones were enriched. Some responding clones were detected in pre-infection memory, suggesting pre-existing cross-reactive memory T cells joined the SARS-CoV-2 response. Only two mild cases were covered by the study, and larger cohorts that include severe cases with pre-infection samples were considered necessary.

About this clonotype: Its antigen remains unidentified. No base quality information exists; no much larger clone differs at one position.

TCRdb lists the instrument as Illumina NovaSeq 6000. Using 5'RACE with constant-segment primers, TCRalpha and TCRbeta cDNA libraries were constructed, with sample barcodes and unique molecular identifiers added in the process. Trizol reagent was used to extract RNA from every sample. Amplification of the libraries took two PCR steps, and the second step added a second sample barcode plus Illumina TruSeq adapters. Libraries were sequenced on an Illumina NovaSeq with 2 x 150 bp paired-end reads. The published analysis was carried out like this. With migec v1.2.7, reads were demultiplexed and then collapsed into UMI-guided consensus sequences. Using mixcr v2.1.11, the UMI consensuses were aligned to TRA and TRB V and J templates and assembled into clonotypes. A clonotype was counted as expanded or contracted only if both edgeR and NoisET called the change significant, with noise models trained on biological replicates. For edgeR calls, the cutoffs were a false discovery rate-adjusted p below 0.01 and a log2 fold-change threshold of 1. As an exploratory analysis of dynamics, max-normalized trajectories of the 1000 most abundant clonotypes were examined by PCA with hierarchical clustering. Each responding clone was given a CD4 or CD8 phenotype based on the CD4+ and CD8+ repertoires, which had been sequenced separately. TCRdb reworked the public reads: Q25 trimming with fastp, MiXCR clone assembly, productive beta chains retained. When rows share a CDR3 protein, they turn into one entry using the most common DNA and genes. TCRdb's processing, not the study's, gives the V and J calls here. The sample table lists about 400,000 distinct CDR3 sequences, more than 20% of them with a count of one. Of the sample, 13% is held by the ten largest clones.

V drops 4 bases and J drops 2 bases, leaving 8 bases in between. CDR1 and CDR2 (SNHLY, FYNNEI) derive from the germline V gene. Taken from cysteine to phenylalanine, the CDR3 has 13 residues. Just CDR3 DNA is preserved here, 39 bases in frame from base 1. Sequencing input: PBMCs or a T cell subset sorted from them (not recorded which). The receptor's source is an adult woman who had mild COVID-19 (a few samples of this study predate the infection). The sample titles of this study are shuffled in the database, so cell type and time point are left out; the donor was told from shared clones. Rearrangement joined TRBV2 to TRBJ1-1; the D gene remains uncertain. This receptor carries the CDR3 CASSVEQNTEAFF. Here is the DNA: TGTGCCAGCAGTGTAGAGCAAAACACTGAAGCTTTCTTT.